Listed here are 22 T cell receptor beta chains from one sample, sequenced in a study of lymphopenia after photon versus proton radiotherapy. The table came from immunoSEQ multiplex PCR; TCRdb's copy has only in-frame clones and leaves some out. The data show about 12,000 clones, roughly 90% seen once. This sample comprised peripheral blood, obtained from a patient treated with proton-based radiotherapy. The receptors stem from a man in his 60s with pancreatic cancer.

V is TRBV28 and J is TRBJ2-7, with TRBD1 matching over 10 bases. Per germline, CDR1 MDHEN and CDR2 SYDVKM. V was pared by 5 bases and J by 2 bases, with 9 bases of the junction left unmatched. The length of the CDR3 is 16 residues. CDR3 amino acids: CASSRQGASNTYEQYF. CDR3 nucleotides: TGTGCCAGCAGTAGACAGGGGGCCTCTAACACCTACGAGCAGTACTTC.

The chain is built from TRBV5-4 and TRBJ2-2; D is possibly TRBD1 (5 bases). With 0 bases removed from V and 7 bases from J, the gap between germline ends came to 7 bases. The germline V gene has CDR1 SGHNT and CDR2 YYREEE (reference sequence). The CDR3 length is 13 residues. The CDR3: CASSLDRGGELFF. CDR3 nucleotides: TGTGCCAGCAGCTTGGATAGGGGCGGGGAGCTGTTTTTT.

V is TRBV11-3 and J is TRBJ2-3; no clear D. Germline values: CDR1 SGHNT, CDR2 YENEEA. The CDR3 loop spans 16 amino acids. V lost 0 bases and J 2 bases, leaving 12 bases between the germline ends. The CDR3 nucleotides read TGTGCCAGCAGCTTAGAAACCCCTACACTCACAGATACGCAGTATTTT. It is translated as CASSLETPTLTDTQYF.

This chain uses TRBV7-2 with TRBJ2-5; the D is unclear. This CDR3 is 14 amino acids long. Germline V gene data show CDR1 as SGHTA and CDR2 as FQGNSA. Trimming removed 1 base at V and 5 bases at J, with 11 bases between. CDR3 amino acids: CASSLDPARETQYF. The CDR3 DNA sequence: TGTGCCAGCAGCTTAGATCCGGCGAGGGAGACCCAGTACTTC.

The CDR3 here is CASSPGSEPGELFF. CDR3 bases: TGTGCCAGCAGCCCCGGATCGGAACCCGGGGAGCTGTTTTTT. The chain has TRBV11-3 and TRBJ2-2; unclear D gene. The V and J ends lost 5 bases and 6 bases respectively, with 13 bases between them. The CDR3 consists of 14 residues. The germline gives CDR1 SGHNT, CDR2 YENEEA.

The rearrangement joins TRBV20-1 to TRBJ2-7, with a tentative D call TRBD1 (5 bases). CDR1 is DFQATT and CDR2 is SNEGSKA in the germline V gene (reference sequence). CDR3 length: 11 amino acids. The V gene lost 5 bases and the J gene lost 5 bases, with 10 bases spanning the gap. The CDR3 DNA reads TGCAGTGCTTTCCGGACACACGAGCAGTACTTC. Translated, it gives CSAFRTHEQYF.

V usage is TRBV6-5 and J usage is TRBJ2-1; 10 bases fit TRBD2. Per germline, CDR1 MNHEY and CDR2 SVGAGI. V gave up 5 bases and J gave up 5 bases; unmatched junction bases: 6. This CDR3 region has 15 residues. This CDR3 reads CASSHPSGRNNEQFF. The CDR3 DNA sequence: TGTGCCAGCAGTCACCCTAGCGGGAGAAACAATGAGCAGTTCTTC.

On this clone: Other DNA sequences of this sample code for an identical CDR3. The chain combines TRBV4-1 with TRBJ2-7, with 8 nucleotides matching TRBD2. Germline V lookup: CDR1 MGHRA, CDR2 YSYEKL. This CDR3 is 16 amino acids long. The V segment lost 3 bases and the J segment 3 bases; nucleotides outside the gene matches: 10. CDR3 sequence reads: CASSQGGIAGLYEQYF. In DNA, the CDR3 is TGCGCCAGCAGCCAGGGAGGAATAGCGGGGCTCTACGAGCAGTACTTC.

The chain uses TRBV7-8 and TRBJ2-1; 7 positions match TRBD2. Losses at the gene ends were 5 bases for V and 4 bases for J; bases not matched to a gene: 2. This CDR3 contains 13 residues. Germline loops: CDR1 SGHVS, CDR2 FQNEAQ. The CDR3 DNA reads as TGTGCCAGCAGCCGGACTAGTTACAATGAGCAGTTCTTC. Amino acid sequence: CASSRTSYNEQFF.

The chain joins TRBV30 to TRBJ1-6; 7 bases map to TRBD1. Germline V lookup: CDR1 GTSNPN, CDR2 SVGIG (reference sequence). V lost 3 bases to trimming and J lost 0 bases; unmatched junction nucleotides: 2. The CDR3 has 15 amino acids. Here the CDR3 DNA reads TGTGCCTGGAGGACAGGGAGCTCCTATAATTCACCCCTCCACTTT. Translating it yields CAWRTGSSYNSPLHF.

This clone appeared a few times. The chain employs TRBV11-2 and TRBJ2-3; TRBD2 aligns across 9 bases. V lost 1 base to trimming and J lost 10 bases; unmatched junction nucleotides: 15. Germline V gives CDR1 SGHAT, CDR2 FQNNGV. The CDR3 sequence is 17 residues long. CDR3: CASSLGGASGTRGAQYF. Written as DNA, the CDR3 is TGTGCCAGCAGCTTAGGGGGGGCTAGCGGGACCCGTGGGGCGCAGTATTTT.

Remarks on this clone: An end of the junction differs from the germline gene, which may be a read error. The J gene is TRBJ1-3, the V gene TRBV15, with TRBD1 identical over 8 bases. The CDR3 consists of 15 residues. Germline CDR1 and CDR2: LNHNV and YYDKDF (reference sequence). The CDR3 DNA follows: TGTGCCACCAGCAAGGGACAGGCCTCTAGAAACACCATATATTTT. Translated: CATSKGQASRNTIYF.

This chain uses TRBV19 with TRBJ2-7; 7 bases agree with TRBD1. This CDR3 comprises 15 residues. Trimming at V came to 5 bases and at J to 0 bases, leaving 7 bases not matched to a gene. Germline CDR1 reads LNHDA; CDR2 reads SQIVND (reference sequence). The CDR3 sequence: CASSVDRRSSYEQYF. CDR3 DNA: TGTGCCAGTAGTGTGGACAGGAGGAGCTCCTACGAGCAGTACTTC.

Written as DNA, the CDR3 is TGTGCCAGCAGAACAACGATTGGCTATGGCTACACCTTC. Translating gives CASRTTIGYGYTF. The chain employs TRBV6-5 and TRBJ1-2; D not resolved. The CDR3 is 13 amino acids. V was cut by 6 bases and J by 4 bases, with 12 bases left in between. The germline CDR1 and CDR2 sequences are MNHEY and SVGAGI.

The chain uses TRBV7-2 and TRBJ2-3; a possible D gene is TRBD2 (6 bases). This CDR3 spans 14 amino acids. CDR1 is SGHTA, CDR2 FQGNSA, per germline. The ends were cut back, 5 bases at V and 1 base at J, with 10 bases in the middle. CDR3: CASSPGLGTDTQYF. The DNA for the CDR3 is TGTGCCAGCAGCCCGGGACTGGGCACAGATACGCAGTATTTT.

About this clone itself: Other DNA sequences in the sample encode the same CDR3. This chain links TRBV15 with TRBJ2-4; D possibly corresponds to TRBD1 (6 bases). V lost 5 bases and J 8 bases, leaving 16 bases between the germline ends. The germline CDR1 and CDR2 sequences are LNHNV and YYDKDF (reference sequence). The CDR3 has 14 amino acids. The CDR3 loop is CATSPVGGTDIQYF. CDR3 sequence (DNA): TGTGCCACCAGCCCAGTAGGGGGTACGGACATTCAGTACTTC.

The chain uses TRBV5-4 and TRBJ2-7, with 7 bases lining up with TRBD1. CDR3 length equals 16 residues. The germline gives CDR1 SGHNT, CDR2 YYREEE (reference sequence). Trimming at V came to 2 bases and at J to 1 base, leaving 9 bases not matched to a gene. CDR3 protein: CASSLETGVRSYEQYF. The CDR3 DNA follows: TGTGCCAGCAGCTTAGAAACAGGGGTTCGGTCCTACGAGCAGTACTTC.

V gene TRBV15 combines with J gene TRBJ1-1; D remains ambiguous. V was shortened by 0 bases and J by 4 bases, with 9 bases between the two germline ends. Per the germline V gene, CDR1 is LNHNV and CDR2 is YYDKDF (reference sequence). CDR3 length equals 14 residues. Here the CDR3 DNA reads TGTGCCACCAGCAGAGATGCGGGAAGCACTGAAGCTTTCTTT. It translates to CATSRDAGSTEAFF. Full variable domain (remainder filled in from reference TRBV15 and TRBJ1-1): DAMVIQNPRYQVTQFGKPVTLSCSQTLNHNVMYWYQQKSSQAPKLLFHYYDKDFNNEADTPDNFQSRRPNTSFCFLDIRSPGLGDTAMYLCATSRDAGSTEAFFGQGTRLTVV.

The V gene is TRBV30, the J gene TRBJ2-5; D not certain. V lost 0 bases and J 0 bases, leaving 5 bases between the germline ends. CDR3 length: 13 amino acids. Per germline, CDR1 GTSNPN and CDR2 SVGIG (reference sequence). The chain's CDR3 is CAWSVLDQETQYF. The CDR3 DNA is TGTGCCTGGAGTGTCCTCGACCAAGAGACCCAGTACTTC.

The chain has TRBV4-1 and TRBJ1-4; maybe TRBD1 (6 bases). CDR3 length equals 15 residues. Germline CDR1 and CDR2: MGHRA and YSYEKL. Trimming took 0 bases from V and 11 from J, leaving 16 bases between them. CDR3 residues: CASSQDVGHSAKLFF. CDR3 coding DNA: TGCGCCAGCAGCCAAGATGTGGGACACAGCGCGAAACTGTTTTTT.

The chain joins TRBV28 to TRBJ2-5, with D perhaps matching TRBD2 (5 bases). Germline V CDR1 and CDR2: MDHEN, SYDVKM. The CDR3 loop spans 14 amino acids. Trimming cost V 1 base and J 1 base, with 7 bases left between them. CDR3 sequence: CASSLSGTQETQYF. The CDR3 DNA reads as TGTGCCAGCAGTTTATCGGGAACCCAAGAGACCCAGTACTTC.

The CDR3 DNA follows: TGTGCCAGCAGGGGGGCAGGGGCGAGGGGTGAGCAGTTCTTC. Protein sequence: CASRGAGARGEQFF. The rearrangement links TRBV6-1 to TRBJ2-1; TRBD1 is a possible D gene (6 bases). The germline CDR1 and CDR2 sequences are MNHNS and SASEGT. This CDR3 comprises 14 residues. Trimming took 6 bases from V and 9 from J, leaving 18 bases between them.